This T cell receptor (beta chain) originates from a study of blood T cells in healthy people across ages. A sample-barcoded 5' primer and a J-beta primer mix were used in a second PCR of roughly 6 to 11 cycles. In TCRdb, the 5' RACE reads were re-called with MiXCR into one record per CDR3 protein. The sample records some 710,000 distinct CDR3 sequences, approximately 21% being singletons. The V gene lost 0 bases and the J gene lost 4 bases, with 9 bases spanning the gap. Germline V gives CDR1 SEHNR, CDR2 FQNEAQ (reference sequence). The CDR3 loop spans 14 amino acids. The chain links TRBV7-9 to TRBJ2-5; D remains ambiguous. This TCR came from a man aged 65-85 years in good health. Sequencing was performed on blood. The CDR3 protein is CASSLAELSETQYF. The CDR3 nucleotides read TGTGCCAGCAGCTTAGCAGAGTTGTCAGAGACCCAGTACTTC. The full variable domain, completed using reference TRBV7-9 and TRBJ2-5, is DTGVSQNPRHKITKRGQNVTFRCDPISEHNRLYWYRQTLGQGPEFLTYFQNEAQLEKSRLLSDRFSAERPKGSFSTLEIQRTEQGDSAMYLCASSLAELSETQYFGPGTRLLVL.